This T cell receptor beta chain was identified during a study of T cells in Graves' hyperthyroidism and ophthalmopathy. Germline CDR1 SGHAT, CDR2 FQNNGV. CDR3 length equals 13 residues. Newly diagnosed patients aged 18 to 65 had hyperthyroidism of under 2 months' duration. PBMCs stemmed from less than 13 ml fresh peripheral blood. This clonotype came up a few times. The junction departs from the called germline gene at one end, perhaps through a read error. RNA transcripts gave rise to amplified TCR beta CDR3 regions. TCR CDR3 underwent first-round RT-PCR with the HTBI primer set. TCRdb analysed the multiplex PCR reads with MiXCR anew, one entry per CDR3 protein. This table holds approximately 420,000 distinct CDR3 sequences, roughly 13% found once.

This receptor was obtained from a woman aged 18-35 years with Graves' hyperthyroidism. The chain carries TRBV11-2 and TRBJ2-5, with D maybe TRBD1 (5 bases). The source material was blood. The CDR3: CASSIDSQGTQYF. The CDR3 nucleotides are TGTGCCAGCAGCATAGACAGCCAAGGGACCCAGTACTTC.